The next 21 T cell receptor beta chains were all read from a single sample in a study of blood T cells in healthy people across ages. Primed by a sample-barcoded 5' primer and a J-beta primer mix, a second PCR proceeded for roughly 7 to 11 cycles. Each CDR3 protein gets one entry after TCRdb re-called the 5' RACE reads with MiXCR. The sample comprises under 950,000 distinct CDR3 sequences, 22% of which are singletons, and roughly 22% rests with the top ten. Sequencing was performed on blood. These receptors were obtained from a man in his 70s in good health.

This clonotype has just a few counts. The CDR3 region has the DNA TGCGCCAGCAGCCCGATCGCGGGGCAGACCACAGATACGCAGTATTTT. Protein: CASSPIAGQTTDTQYF. The chain uses TRBV5-1 and TRBJ2-3, with a tentative D call TRBD2 (6 bases). V lost 4 bases, J lost 2 bases, and 17 bases lay in between. CDR1 SGHRS and CDR2 YFSETQ come from the germline V gene. The CDR3 has 16 residues.

This clonotype was counted many times. J is TRBJ2-5 and V is TRBV6-5; 7 nucleotides agree with TRBD2. TRBJ2-7 matches the DNA end more closely, so the J call is doubtful. Germline loops: CDR1 MNHEY, CDR2 SVGAGI. This CDR3 has 14 residues. The CDR3 loop reads CASSLGSGAYEQYF. Here the CDR3 DNA reads TGTGCCAGCAGTCTCGGAAGCGGGGCGTACGAGCAGTACTTC.

The V and J genes are TRBV29-1 and TRBJ1-2; D is perhaps TRBD1 (5 bases). The V and J ends lost 6 bases and 4 bases respectively, with 15 bases between them. This CDR3 has 13 amino acids. CDR1 is SQVTM, CDR2 ANQGSEA, per germline. DNA of the CDR3: TGCAGCGTGGACCTGACAGTACTCTATGGCTACACCTTC. It translates to CSVDLTVLYGYTF. The variable domain in full, with the rest retrieved from reference TRBV29-1 and TRBJ1-2, is SAVISQKPSRDICQRGTSLTIQCQVDSQVTMMFWYRQQPGQSLTLIATANQGSEATYESGFVIDKFPISRPNLTFSTLTVSNMSPEDSSIYLCSVDLTVLYGYTFGSGTRLTVV.

V is TRBV20-1 and J is TRBJ2-3; 7 positions agree with TRBD2. Germline CDR1 DFQATT, CDR2 SNEGSKA (reference sequence). This CDR3 has 16 amino acids. V was clipped by 6 bases and J by 9 bases; unmatched bases: 21. CDR3 protein: CSAPQVGSGKAGTQYF. For the CDR3, the DNA is TGCAGTGCCCCCCAGGTCGGTAGCGGTAAAGCGGGGACGCAGTATTTT.

Written as DNA, the CDR3 is TGTGCCAGCAGTGATGGAGGGAACGAGCAGTACGTC. Protein product: CASSDGGNEQYV. V and J are TRBV6-4 and TRBJ2-7; a weak D match, TRBD2 (6 bases). CDR1 MRHNA and CDR2 SNTAGT come from the germline V gene. The germline V and J ends were trimmed by 3 bases and 5 bases, with 8 bases remaining between them. The CDR3 is made up of 12 amino acids.

In its sample, this clonotype was seen many times. The CDR3 here is CASTRQACTGELFF. Here the CDR3 DNA reads TGTGCCAGCACCCGACAGGCTTGCACCGGGGAGCTGTTTTTT. This chain joins TRBV21-1 and TRBJ2-2; the D call of TRBD1 is as the table states it, not checked on the DNA. TRBV21-1 is noted as a pseudogene. This CDR3 comprises 14 residues.

This clonotype was seen a few times. This chain connects TRBV27 to TRBJ1-6; D remains unclear. This CDR3 comprises 13 residues. The V gene lost 3 bases and the J gene lost 10 bases, with 10 bases spanning the gap. Germline CDR1 reads MNHEY; CDR2 reads SMNVEV (reference sequence). CDR3 amino acids: CASSFRTGSPLHF. The CDR3 bases are TGTGCCAGCAGTTTCCGGACTGGGTCACCCCTCCACTTT.

This clonotype was counted between two and nine times. This chain links TRBV6-1 with TRBJ2-7; 8 nucleotides agree with TRBD1. In germline, CDR1 is MNHNS, CDR2 SASEGT. The CDR3 has 15 residues. The trim removed 2 bases at V and 4 bases at J, leaving 7 bases unmatched. CDR3: CASSEWQGAQYEQYF. The CDR3 nucleotides read TGTGCCAGCAGTGAATGGCAGGGGGCCCAATACGAGCAGTACTTC.

As to this clonotype: As the CDR3 is not closed by the conserved phenylalanine or tryptophan, this likely results from a read error. The rearrangement links TRBV30 to TRBJ2-3, with a tentative D call TRBD1 (6 bases). The CDR3 runs to 15 residues. V was trimmed by 4 bases and J by 10 bases, leaving 24 bases between them. The germline gives CDR1 GTSNPN, CDR2 SVGIG (reference sequence). The CDR3 bases are TGTGCCTGGAACAGAGACGGCAACCCAGGGGATCCGCAGTATCTT. Translating it yields CAWNRDGNPGDPQYL.

There are a few counts of this clonotype. Here the CDR3 DNA reads TGCGCCACCGGCCGGGACGGGGATTTGAATGAGCAGTTCTTC. It yields the protein CATGRDGDLNEQFF. The chain carries TRBV10-1 and TRBJ2-1; D is possibly TRBD1 or TRBD2 (5 bases each). CDR1 WNHNN and CDR2 SYGVQD come from the germline V gene (reference sequence). The CDR3 runs to 14 residues. The V end was cut by 10 bases, the J end by 7 bases, with 20 bases between.

This clonotype has a count of ten or more. V gene TRBV4-2 combines with J gene TRBJ2-4; D possibly corresponds to TRBD2 (5 bases). V was clipped by 0 bases and J by 1 base, with 16 bases between them. This CDR3 is 18 amino acids long. Germline-derived CDR1 and CDR2 are LGHNA and YNFKEQ. CDR3: CASSQDSSLARAKNIQYF. CDR3 sequence (DNA): TGTGCCAGCAGCCAAGATTCCAGCCTAGCCAGGGCCAAAAACATTCAGTACTTC.

This clonotype was observed a handful of times. This rearrangement joins TRBV7-8 to TRBJ1-6; no reliable D call. V lost 5 bases to trimming and J lost 0 bases, with 11 bases between them. Germline V gene sequence: CDR1 SGHVS, CDR2 FQNEAQ. CDR3 length: 16 residues. CDR3 sequence reads: CASSPRPSSYNSPLHF. The CDR3, as DNA: TGTGCCAGCAGCCCCCGTCCGAGCTCCTATAATTCACCCCTCCACTTT.

This clonotype has more than one count but fewer than ten. The chain carries TRBV12-3 or TRBV12-4 and TRBJ2-6; 8 nucleotides align to TRBD1. The CDR3 loop spans 16 amino acids. V dropped 3 bases and J dropped 2; count of bases not matched to a gene: 3. The CDR3 DNA reads as TGTGCCAGCAGTTTCCAGGGGGCGACTGGGGCCAACGTCCTGACTTTC. The encoded protein is CASSFQGATGANVLTF.

This clonotype is a singleton in its sample. V is TRBV12-3 or TRBV12-4 and J is TRBJ1-2, with D tentatively TRBD1 (5 bases). The CDR3 consists of 13 residues. Trimming shortened V by 8 bases and J by 0 bases, and 10 bases separated the two germline ends. The CDR3 loop is CASLGPANYGYTF. CDR3 nucleotide sequence: TGTGCCAGCCTGGGACCCGCTAACTATGGCTACACCTTC.

V and J are TRBV20-1 and TRBJ2-3; a possible D gene is TRBD1 (5 bases). This CDR3 region has 14 residues. The germline V gene has CDR1 DFQATT and CDR2 SNEGSKA (reference sequence). Between the trimmed V and J ends, which lost 3 bases and 2 bases, there was a span of 12 bases. The CDR3, as DNA: TGCAGTGCTAGCAGGCAGGGCAACACAGATACGCAGTATTTT. It encodes CSASRQGNTDTQYF.

This chain joins TRBV29-1 and TRBJ2-5; 7 bases line up with TRBD1. The J call may be in error: the DNA end matches TRBJ2-7 better. The germline V gene encodes CDR1 SQVTM and CDR2 ANQGSEA. The CDR3 runs 16 residues. The CDR3 sequence: CSVCIFRDRGYYEQYF. In nucleotides, the CDR3 is TGCAGCGTTTGCATTTTTCGGGACAGAGGGTATTACGAGCAGTACTTC.

This clonotype was detected many times. The chain recombines TRBV9 with TRBJ2-5; D is unresolved. V was shortened by 0 bases and J by 2 bases, with 5 bases between the two germline ends. Germline CDR1 is SGDLS and CDR2 is YYNGEE. The CDR3 runs 13 residues. CDR3 DNA sequence: TGTGCCAGCAGCGTAGGACCACAAGAGACCCAGTACTTC. It yields the protein CASSVGPQETQYF.

Only a few counts were recorded for this clonotype. The chain links TRBV4-2 to TRBJ2-7, with D possibly being TRBD1 (5 bases). V was trimmed by 0 bases and J by 3 bases, leaving 18 bases between them. The CDR3 runs to 17 residues. In germline, CDR1 is LGHNA, CDR2 YNFKEQ. The CDR3 loop is CASSQDRAGISLYEQYF. Here the CDR3 DNA reads TGTGCCAGCAGCCAAGATCGGGCAGGGATCTCCCTCTACGAGCAGTACTTC.

This clonotype was counted only a few times. This chain uses TRBV6-6 with TRBJ1-1; no reliable D call. With 0 bases removed from V and 2 bases from J, the gap between germline ends came to 19 bases. Germline V gene data show CDR1 as MNHNY and CDR2 as SVGAGI (reference sequence). The length of the CDR3 is 18 residues. In DNA, the CDR3 is TGTGCCAGCAGTTACTCAATGGGGTTACGGATAACTAACACTGAAGCTTTCTTT. This translates into CASSYSMGLRITNTEAFF.

This chain uses TRBV6-2 or TRBV6-3 with TRBJ1-5; unclear D gene. The CDR3 consists of 13 residues. Trimming shortened V by 2 bases and J by 7 bases, and 9 bases separated the two germline ends. The germline gives CDR1 MNHEY, CDR2 SVGEGT. CDR3 sequence reads: CASSYPWRQPQHF. In DNA, the CDR3 is TGTGCCAGCAGTTACCCCTGGAGGCAGCCCCAGCATTTT.

This clonotype was observed a handful of times. The chain is built from TRBV7-9 and TRBJ1-4; D not certain. The germline V gene has CDR1 SEHNR and CDR2 FQNEAQ (reference sequence). With 2 bases removed from V and 3 bases from J, the gap between germline ends came to 19 bases. CDR3 length equals 18 residues. The CDR3: CASSLQAFRDSANEKLFF. CDR3 sequence (DNA): TGTGCCAGCAGCTTACAGGCGTTTCGGGATTCCGCTAATGAAAAACTGTTTTTT.